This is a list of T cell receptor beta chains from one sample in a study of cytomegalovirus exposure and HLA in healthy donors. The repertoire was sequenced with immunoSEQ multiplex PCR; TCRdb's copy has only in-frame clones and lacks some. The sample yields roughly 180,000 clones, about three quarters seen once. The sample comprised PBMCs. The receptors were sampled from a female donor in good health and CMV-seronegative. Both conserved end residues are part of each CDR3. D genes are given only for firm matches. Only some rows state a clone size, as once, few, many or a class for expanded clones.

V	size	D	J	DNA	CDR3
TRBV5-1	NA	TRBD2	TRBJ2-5	TGCGCCAGCAGCCGCGGACTAGCGGGGGACCAAGAGACCCAGTACTTC	CASSRGLAGDQETQYF
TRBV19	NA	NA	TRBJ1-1	TGTGCCAGTAGTATAGGAGGGTACCAGTTTTACACTGAAGCTTTCTTT	CASSIGGYQFYTEAFF
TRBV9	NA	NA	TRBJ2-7	TGTGCCAGCAGCCCCACGCCGGACAACTCCTACGAGCAGTACTTC	CASSPTPDNSYEQYF
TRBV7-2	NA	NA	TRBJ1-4	TGTGCCAGCAGCCGAGGGAGGAACTTTAATGAAAAACTGTTTTTT	CASSRGRNFNEKLFF
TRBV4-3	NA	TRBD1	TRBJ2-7	TGCGCCAGCAGCCAAGAGGGACAGGGCTCCTACGAGCAGTACTTC	CASSQEGQGSYEQYF
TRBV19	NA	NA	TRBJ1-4	TGTGCCAGTAGTATCCCAAACCGGGACTTCCCTGAAAAACTGTTTTTT	CASSIPNRDFPEKLFF
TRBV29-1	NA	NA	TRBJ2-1	TGCAGCGTTGAGGACAGATACAATGAGCAGTTCTTC	CSVEDRYNEQFF
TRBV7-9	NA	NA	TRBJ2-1	TGTGCCAGCAGCTTAGTTTGGAGCTCCTACAATGAGCAGTTCTTC	CASSLVWSSYNEQFF
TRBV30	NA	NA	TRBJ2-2	TGTGCCTGGAGGTCAAGCTCCCGGGAGCTGTTTTTT	CAWRSSSRELFF
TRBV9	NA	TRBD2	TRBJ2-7	TGTGCCAGCAGCGTAGACTCTAGCGGGAGACTCGTCGAGCAGTACTTC	CASSVDSSGRLVEQYF
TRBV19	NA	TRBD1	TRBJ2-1	TGTGCCAGTAGCCTCACCGGACAGGGGCAACGAGAGTTCTTC	CASSLTGQGQREFF
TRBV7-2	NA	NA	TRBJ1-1	TGTGCCAGCAGCTTAGCACGGGTTGAAGCTTTCTTT	CASSLARVEAFF
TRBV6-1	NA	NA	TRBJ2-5	TGTGCCAGCAGCCCCGGGGGTTACGAGACCCAGTACTTC	CASSPGGYETQYF
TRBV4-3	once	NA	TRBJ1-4	TGCGCCAGCAGCCAAGAATCCGGTTTCCCAAGTGAAAAACTGTTTTTT	CASSQESGFPSEKLFF
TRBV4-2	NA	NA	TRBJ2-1	TGTGCCAGCAGCCAGGAGCGGAGAACCTACAATGAGCAGTTCTTC	CASSQERRTYNEQFF
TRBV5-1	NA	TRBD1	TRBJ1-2	TGCGCCAGCAGCTTGGCTAGGGACAGGGGCGGCTATGGCTACACCTTC	CASSLARDRGGYGYTF
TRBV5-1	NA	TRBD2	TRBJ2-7	TGCGCCAGCTGTCGGGACTACTCCTACGAGCAGTACTTC	CASCRDYSYEQYF
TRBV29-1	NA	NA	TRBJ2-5	TGCAGCGTTGCTCCCCAGGGCCTGAAAGAGACCCAGTACTTC	CSVAPQGLKETQYF
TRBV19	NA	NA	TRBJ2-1	TGTGCCAGTAGTCCCTATGGGGCCCCCGAGCAGTTCTTC	CASSPYGAPEQFF
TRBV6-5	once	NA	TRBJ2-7	TGTGCCAGCAGTTACTCCCCAGGGCTCGAGCAGTACTTC	CASSYSPGLEQYF
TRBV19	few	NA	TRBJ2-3	TGTGCCAGTAGGTGGGCTAGCACAGATACGCAGTATTTT	CASRWASTDTQYF
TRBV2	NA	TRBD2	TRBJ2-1	TGTGCCAGCAGTGGTCAAGGACTAGCGGGCAATGAGCAGTTCTTC	CASSGQGLAGNEQFF
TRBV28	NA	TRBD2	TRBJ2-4	TGTGCCAGCAGACCTTTTTTAAAAGGGACTAGCGGGACCAAAAACATTCAGTACTTC	CASRPFLKGTSGTKNIQYF
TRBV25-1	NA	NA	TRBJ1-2	TGTGCCAGCAGTGAATCCGGCCAAGACGGGGGCTATGGCTACACCTTC	CASSESGQDGGYGYTF
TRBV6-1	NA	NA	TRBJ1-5	TGTGCCAGCAGTGACCTTCGCAATCAGCCCCAGCATTTT	CASSDLRNQPQHF
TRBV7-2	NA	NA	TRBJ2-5	TGTGCCAGCAGCTTAACGAGGGAGACCCAGTACTTC	CASSLTRETQYF
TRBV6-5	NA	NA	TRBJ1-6	TGTGCCAGCAGTAACGGGAGACCACCCCTCCACTTT	CASSNGRPPLHF
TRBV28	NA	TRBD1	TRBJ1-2	TGTGCCAGCACCCCCCCGGGACGAAAGGGGGCCCGTTTC	CASTPPGRKGARF
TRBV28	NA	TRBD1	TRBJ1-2	TGTGCCAGCAGCACACCGGGACAGGGGGTTGGCTACACCTTC	CASSTPGQGVGYTF
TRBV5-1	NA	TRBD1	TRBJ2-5	TGCGCCAGCAGCCTGAGACAGGGGCAAGAGACCCAGTACTTC	CASSLRQGQETQYF
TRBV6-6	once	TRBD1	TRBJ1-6	TGTGCCAGCAGTTCGACAGGGACCCCCATGACCCTCCACTTT	CASSSTGTPMTLHF
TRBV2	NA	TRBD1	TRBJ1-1	TGTGCCGGCACCAGGGGGCACATGAACACTGAAGCTTTCTTT	CAGTRGHMNTEAFF
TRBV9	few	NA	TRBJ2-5	TGTGCCAGCAGCGCACAAGAGACCCAGTACTTC	CASSAQETQYF
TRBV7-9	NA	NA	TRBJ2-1	TGTGCCAGCAGCCCTGAGAGTACAGGGCGTGAGCAGTTCTTC	CASSPESTGREQFF
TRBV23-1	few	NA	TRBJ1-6	TGCGCCAGCAGCCTAGGGGTACAGCTCGATAATTCACCCCTCCACTTT	CASSLGVQLDNSPLHF
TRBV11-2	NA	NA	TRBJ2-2	TGTGCCAGCAGCACTAGCCCGGGGTCAGCCGGGGAGCTGTTTTTT	CASSTSPGSAGELFF
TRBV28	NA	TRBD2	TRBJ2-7	TGTGCCAGCAGTTCAATGGGAGGGTGGGTGGACTACGAGCAGTACTTC	CASSSMGGWVDYEQYF
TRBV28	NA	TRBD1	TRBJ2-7	TGTGCCAGCAGACGACCCGGACAGGGCTACGAGCAGTACTTC	CASRRPGQGYEQYF
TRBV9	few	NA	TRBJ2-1	TGTGCCAGCAGCGTAGACGCGAGGGAGTGGTCCCCCAATGAGCAGTTCTTC	CASSVDAREWSPNEQFF
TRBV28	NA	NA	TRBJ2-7	TGTGCCAGCAGTGTCGGGGGAGCTACCTACGAGCAGTACTTC	CASSVGGATYEQYF